Listed here are 9 T cell receptor beta chains from one sample, sequenced in a study of T cell repertoires in cytomegalovirus infection. A single record per CDR3 protein comes from TCRdb applying MiXCR to the reads. Of nearly 700,000 distinct CDR3 sequences listed, roughly 33% are singletons. The antigens these receptors bind are not known. Sequences were derived from cultured PBMCs, sampled from culture after CMV antigen stimulation. The receptors come from a human donor in good health (CMV status not recorded). Some clones in this sample may be carry-over from other donors' samples.

This clonotype has more than one count but fewer than ten. The chain carries TRBV5-6 and TRBJ1-2, with 7 bases identical to TRBD1. The V gene's germline CDR1 is SGHDT and CDR2 YYEEEE. The ends lost 3 bases at V and 0 bases at J; junction bases unmatched: 2. CDR3 size: 14 residues. CDR3 sequence (DNA): TGTGCCAGCAGCTACGGACAGGCTAACTATGGCTACACCTTC. Its translation is CASSYGQANYGYTF.

Only a few counts were recorded for this clonotype. The V gene is TRBV11-2, the J gene TRBJ2-1, with TRBD2 identical over 10 bases. Germline loops: CDR1 SGHAT, CDR2 FQNNGV. Trimming took 1 base from V and 7 from J; bases not matched to a gene: 4. CDR3 length equals 15 residues. CDR3 DNA: TGTGCCAGCAGCTTAGGGGGACTAGCGACGAATGAGCAGTTCTTC. Protein product: CASSLGGLATNEQFF.

This clonotype was detected only a few times. The V call is TRBV6-5, the J call TRBJ2-5; no clear D gene. Per the germline V gene, CDR1 is MNHEY and CDR2 is SVGAGI. Trimming stripped 0 bases from V and 0 bases from J, with 8 bases between. This CDR3 is 15 amino acids long. The CDR3 region has the DNA TGTGCCAGCAGTTACTCATTCTTGAACCAAGAGACCCAGTACTTC. This encodes CASSYSFLNQETQYF.

The gene calls are TRBV7-2 and TRBJ2-3; no clear D gene. Germline V gene sequence: CDR1 SGHTA, CDR2 FQGNSA. The CDR3 is made up of 15 amino acids. The V and J ends lost 5 bases and 1 base respectively, with 13 bases between them. This CDR3 is CASSPTPVRTDTQYF. DNA for the CDR3: TGTGCCAGCAGCCCCACCCCGGTCCGCACAGATACGCAGTATTTT.

The V gene is TRBV7-6, the J gene TRBJ2-3; 10 nucleotides match TRBD2. The CDR3 length is 17 residues. Germline V gene sequence: CDR1 SGHVS, CDR2 FNYEAQ. V gave up 0 bases and J gave up 1 base; unmatched junction bases: 4. The CDR3 coding sequence is TGTGCCAGCAGCTTAGCCACCGGGACTAGCGGCACAGATACGCAGTATTTT. Translated: CASSLATGTSGTDTQYF.

This sequence joins TRBV20-1 and TRBJ2-1, with D tentatively TRBD1 (7 bases). CDR1 and CDR2 from the germline V gene are DFQATT and SNEGSKA (reference sequence). The CDR3 covers 15 residues. Trimming stripped 3 bases from V and 9 bases from J, with 21 bases between. The CDR3 region is CSARDQGGPPSEQFF. For the CDR3, the DNA is TGCAGTGCTAGGGATCAGGGGGGCCCCCCCAGTGAGCAGTTCTTC.

The chain uses TRBV10-3 and TRBJ1-2, with a tentative D call TRBD1 (6 bases). The V gene's germline CDR1 is ENHRY and CDR2 SYGVKD. The CDR3 is 13 amino acids. V lost 6 bases and J lost 2, with 10 bases in between. CDR3: CAISGQLNYGYTF. The CDR3 nucleotides read TGTGCCATCAGCGGACAGTTAAACTATGGCTACACCTTC.

The genes are TRBV10-2 and TRBJ2-1; TRBD1 matches at 7 bases. Germline V gene sequence: CDR1 WSHSY, CDR2 SAAADI. The ends lost 8 bases at V and 4 bases at J; junction bases unmatched: 11. This CDR3 contains 15 residues. CDR3 region: CASLRRQGSYNEQFF. CDR3 sequence (DNA): TGCGCCAGCCTCCGGCGACAGGGAAGTTACAATGAGCAGTTCTTC.

This clonotype appeared a few times. The genes are TRBV7-2 and TRBJ1-1, with 8 bases aligning to TRBD1. This CDR3 has 15 amino acids. Unmatched junction bases numbered 8, after V lost 6 bases and J lost 2 bases. Germline V gene sequence: CDR1 SGHTA, CDR2 FQGNSA. The CDR3 bases are TGTGCCAGCAGAGAGGACAGGGCCAGAAACACTGAAGCTTTCTTT. It codes for CASREDRARNTEAFF.